These 25 T cell receptor beta chains were all obtained from the same sample, sequenced in a study of breast tumors, draining lymph nodes, adjacent tissues. TCRdb independently ran MiXCR on the multiplex PCR reads; one entry per CDR3 protein. Among about 15,000 distinct CDR3 sequences listed, 50% to 60% were seen once. The sample consisted of tumor-adjacent breast tissue. Source of these receptors: a female donor with breast cancer. Some clones in this sample may be carry-over from other donors' samples.

The chain employs TRBV20-1 and TRBJ1-4, with 7 bases lining up with TRBD1. The V and J ends lost 0 bases and 3 bases, in that order; junction bases with no gene match: 7. The CDR3 totals 16 residues. CDR1 DFQATT and CDR2 SNEGSKA come from the germline V gene (reference sequence). CDR3 in amino acids: CSARDPGTGANEKLFF. The CDR3 DNA reads TGCAGTGCTAGAGATCCCGGAACAGGGGCTAATGAAAAACTGTTTTTT.

This chain connects TRBV20-1 to TRBJ2-2, with 7 bases matching TRBD2. Germline V gives CDR1 DFQATT, CDR2 SNEGSKA (reference sequence). The CDR3 extends over 14 amino acids. The V segment lost 5 bases and the J segment 4 bases; nucleotides outside the gene matches: 7. CDR3 loop: CSARGEATTGELFF. CDR3 sequence (DNA): TGCAGTGCTCGGGGGGAGGCTACCACCGGGGAGCTGTTTTTT.

The CDR3 spells CASSLGDRNSPLHF. The DNA of the CDR3 is TGCGCCAGCAGCTTGGGGGACAGAAATTCACCCCTCCACTTT. The chain is built from TRBV5-1 and TRBJ1-6; 7 positions match TRBD1. Germline CDR1 SGHRS, CDR2 YFSETQ. Unmatched junction bases numbered 1, after V lost 0 bases and J lost 7 bases. This CDR3 is 14 amino acids long.

V gene TRBV7-9 combines with J gene TRBJ2-3; 7 bases agree with TRBD1. V was pared by 5 bases and J by 2 bases, with 7 bases of the junction left unmatched. The CDR3 covers 15 residues. Germline V CDR1 and CDR2: SEHNR, FQNEAQ (reference sequence). The CDR3 DNA follows: TGTGCCAGCAGCCAAGACAGGGCGGACACAGATACGCAGTATTTT. Translated: CASSQDRADTDTQYF.

This clonotype was detected ten times or more. A much larger clone differs by one base, so this may be a read error. The chain carries TRBV20-1 and TRBJ1-4; D may be TRBD1 (5 bases). The CDR3 is made up of 13 amino acids. The germline V gene has CDR1 DFQATT and CDR2 SNEGSKA (reference sequence). The DNA for the CDR3 is TGCAGTGCTAGAGAAGGGGCTAATGAAAAACTGGTTTTT. This translates into CSAREGANEKLVF.

The V and J genes are TRBV30 and TRBJ1-2, with D perhaps matching TRBD1 (6 bases). Trimming shortened V by 2 bases and J by 3 bases, and 10 bases separated the two germline ends. There are 13 residues in the CDR3. Germline CDR1 is GTSNPN and CDR2 is SVGIG (reference sequence). The CDR3 reads CAWSLDRYYGYTF. In DNA form, the CDR3 reads TGTGCCTGGAGTCTGGACAGATACTATGGCTACACCTTC.

This clonotype was observed at least ten times. This rearrangement joins TRBV5-8 to TRBJ2-5, with a weak D call TRBD1 (6 bases). The V gene lost 4 bases and the J gene lost 1 base, with 11 bases spanning the gap. Germline V gives CDR1 SGHTS, CDR2 YDEGEE. The CDR3 has 14 amino acids. CDR3: CASSHPDSQETQYF. The CDR3, as DNA: TGTGCCAGCAGCCACCCGGACAGCCAAGAGACCCAGTACTTC.

This chain links TRBV2 with TRBJ2-1, with a tentative D call TRBD2 (5 bases). V gave up 4 bases and J gave up 5 bases, with 12 bases separating them. Germline V gives CDR1 SNHLY, CDR2 FYNNEI. This CDR3 region has 14 residues. CDR3: CASSVGRVDNEQFF. CDR3 nucleotide sequence: TGTGCCAGCAGTGTTGGGCGGGTAGACAATGAGCAGTTCTTC.

CDR3 DNA sequence: TGTGCCACCAGCAGGACCTCCGGGACAGGGCCTCTTGAGCAGTTCTTC. Translation: CATSRTSGTGPLEQFF. The V call is TRBV15, the J call TRBJ2-1; 9 bases fit TRBD1. This CDR3 is 16 amino acids long. The V and J ends lost 3 bases and 9 bases, in that order; junction bases with no gene match: 12. Per the germline V gene, CDR1 is LNHNV and CDR2 is YYDKDF (reference sequence).

CDR3 nucleotide sequence: TGCGCCAGCAGCGTCCGTTTCGGGGGCGCCTACAATGAGCAGTTCTTC. Amino acids: CASSVRFGGAYNEQFF. This chain connects TRBV4-3 to TRBJ2-1; the D gene could be TRBD1 or TRBD2 (6 bases each). Trimming left V 5 bases short and J 2 bases short, with 16 bases between. In germline, CDR1 is LGHNA, CDR2 YSLEER. CDR3 size: 16 residues.

This chain joins TRBV7-2 and TRBJ2-7, with D perhaps assigned TRBD1 or TRBD2 (5 bases each). Trimming shortened V by 7 bases and J by 3 bases, and 19 bases separated the two germline ends. Germline CDR1 SGHTA, CDR2 FQGNSA. This CDR3 is 15 amino acids long. CDR3 sequence reads: CASTERERGCYEQYF. The CDR3 coding sequence is TGTGCCAGCACCGAACGAGAGAGGGGCTGCTACGAGCAGTACTTC.

The V call is TRBV2, the J call TRBJ1-5; D is ambiguous. V lost 3 bases, J lost 4 bases, and 16 bases lay in between. This CDR3 is built from 16 residues. CDR1 SNHLY and CDR2 FYNNEI come from the germline V gene. CDR3 nucleotides: TGTGCCAGCAGTGAGGGCAAAAAGAGTGGTAATCAGCCCCAGCATTTT. Protein sequence: CASSEGKKSGNQPQHF.

This clonotype was observed at least ten times. This sequence joins TRBV12-3 or TRBV12-4 and TRBJ1-2; 7 bases align to TRBD1. V shed 6 bases and J 7 bases; nucleotides not matched to a gene: 14. This CDR3 region has 15 residues. The CDR3 spells CASSRDGQVWSGYTF. For the CDR3, the DNA is TGTGCCAGCAGCCGAGATGGACAGGTCTGGTCTGGCTACACCTTC.

The gene calls are TRBV4-1 and TRBJ2-5; D may be TRBD1 (6 bases). This CDR3 contains 15 residues. Per germline, CDR1 MGHRA and CDR2 YSYEKL. Trimming cost V 0 bases and J 5 bases, with 13 bases left between them. DNA for the CDR3: TGCGCCAGCAGCCAAGAGAGTAGGCAGGGGGAGACCCAGTACTTC. This translates into CASSQESRQGETQYF.

This clonotype showed up many times. This chain connects TRBV12-3 or TRBV12-4 to TRBJ2-2; TRBD2 aligns across 7 bases. CDR3 length: 14 amino acids. J gave up 5 bases and V 3 bases, and 3 bases lay outside the gene matches. The CDR3 nucleotides read TGTGCCAGCAGTTTCGCGGGAGAGACCGGGGAGCTGTTTTTT. This translates into CASSFAGETGELFF.

Points on this clonotype: A read error may account for a junction end that differs from germline. The V and J genes are TRBV4-1 and TRBJ2-1, with D possibly called TRBD1 or TRBD2 (6 bases each). CDR1 is MGHRA, CDR2 YSYEKL, per germline. The CDR3 has 14 residues. The DNA for the CDR3 is TGCGCCTCTCGCCTCGGGGGCGCCTACAGTGAGCAGTTCTTC. Amino acid sequence: CASRLGGAYSEQFF.

This rearrangement joins TRBV7-9 to TRBJ2-2; 9 bases align to TRBD2. Germline V lookup: CDR1 SEHNR, CDR2 FQNEAQ (reference sequence). V was clipped by 5 bases and J by 9 bases; unmatched bases: 19. The CDR3 loop spans 18 amino acids. The chain's CDR3 is CASSPLLAGRRGTRELFF. The CDR3 DNA reads as TGTGCCAGCAGCCCACTACTAGCGGGTCGGAGGGGGACCCGGGAGCTGTTTTTT.

This clonotype is termed medium-sized. This chain uses TRBV5-1 with TRBJ1-3; weak D call: TRBD1 (5 bases). The CDR3 has 14 amino acids. Germline CDR1 and CDR2: SGHRS and YFSETQ. Trimming pared 3 bases from V and 2 bases from J, leaving 9 bases between. CDR3 sequence (DNA): TGCGCCAGCAGCTGGGGGACGACTGGAAACACCATATATTTT. Its protein product is CASSWGTTGNTIYF.

This chain links TRBV28 with TRBJ2-7; no clear D. Per the germline V gene, CDR1 is MDHEN and CDR2 is SYDVKM. The CDR3 spans 12 residues. V lost 5 bases and J 9 bases, leaving 14 bases between the germline ends. The CDR3 DNA sequence: TGTGCCAGCAGTCCCCCTCGATCGGGGCAGTACTTC. Its protein product is CASSPPRSGQYF.

This clonotype came up many times. V usage is TRBV7-8 and J usage is TRBJ2-3, with D hard to call. The length of the CDR3 is 14 residues. The ends were cut back, 7 bases at V and 0 bases at J, with 11 bases in the middle. Germline V gives CDR1 SGHVS, CDR2 FQNEAQ. CDR3 nucleotide sequence: TGTGCCAGCAACCAGGCGTCCAGCACAGATACGCAGTATTTT. Protein sequence: CASNQASSTDTQYF.

This clonotype was recorded many times. The V call is TRBV3-1, the J call TRBJ2-1; D gene ambiguous. The CDR3 is made up of 12 amino acids. The ends were cut back, 5 bases at V and 10 bases at J, with 12 bases in the middle. The germline gives CDR1 LGHDT, CDR2 YNNKEL (reference sequence). CDR3 residues: CASSREAGEQFF. CDR3 DNA sequence: TGTGCCAGCAGCAGAGAGGCCGGGGAGCAGTTCTTC.

This clonotype showed up just once. CDR3 residues: CASSSLAGVEQYF. DNA of the CDR3: TGTGCCAGCAGCTCGCTAGCGGGAGTGGAGCAGTACTTC. The chain joins TRBV7-2 to TRBJ2-7; TRBD2 matches 10 bases. V shed 4 bases, J shed 7 bases, and the junction held 4 bases outside the gene matches. The germline gives CDR1 SGHTA, CDR2 FQGNSA. The CDR3 sequence is 13 residues long. The full variable domain, completed using reference TRBV7-2 and TRBJ2-7, is GAGVSQSPSNKVTEKGKDVELRCDPISGHTALYWYRQSLGQGLEFLIYFQGNSAPDKSGLPSDRFSAERTGGSVSTLTIQRTQQEDSAVYLCASSSLAGVEQYFGPGTRLTVT.

This clonotype was detected once. A junction end diverges from the germline sequence, so it may reflect a read error. The chain uses TRBV19 and TRBJ2-3; 12 positions agree with TRBD2. Germline V CDR1 and CDR2: LNHDA, SQIVND (reference sequence). The CDR3 extends over 15 amino acids. CDR3 DNA: TGTGCCGGTAGTACCGGGCTAGCGGGAGGGGGTACGCAGTATTTT. Encoded protein: CAGSTGLAGGGTQYF. Full variable domain (missing parts from reference TRBV19 and TRBJ2-3): DGGITQSPKYLFRKEGQNVTLSCEQNLNHDAMYWYRQDPGQGLRLIYYSQIVNDFQKGDIAEGYSVSREKKESFPLTVTSAQKNPTAFYLCAGSTGLAGGGTQYFGPGTRLTVL.

As for this clonotype: At one of its ends the junction is not consistent with the germline gene, which may arise from a read error. The chain carries TRBV29-1 and TRBJ1-4; TRBD1 agrees at 9 bases. Germline-derived CDR1 and CDR2 are SQVTM and ANQGSEA. This CDR3 has 16 residues. The CDR3 DNA reads as TGCGGCGCCTACAGGGGGCCCCACGTCAATAATGAAAAACTGCTTTTT. Translation: CGAYRGPHVNNEKLLF.

This clonotype was counted a few times. The CDR3 loop is CASSGTAGGAYEQYF. CDR3 sequence (DNA): TGTGCCAGCAGCGGGACGGCCGGGGGGGCCTACGAGCAGTACTTC. V usage is TRBV2 and J usage is TRBJ2-7; 8 nucleotides align to TRBD2. The junction had 9 bases not matched to a gene; V was cut back by 6 bases and J by 2 bases. From germline, CDR1 is SNHLY and CDR2 FYNNEI. The CDR3 loop spans 15 amino acids.